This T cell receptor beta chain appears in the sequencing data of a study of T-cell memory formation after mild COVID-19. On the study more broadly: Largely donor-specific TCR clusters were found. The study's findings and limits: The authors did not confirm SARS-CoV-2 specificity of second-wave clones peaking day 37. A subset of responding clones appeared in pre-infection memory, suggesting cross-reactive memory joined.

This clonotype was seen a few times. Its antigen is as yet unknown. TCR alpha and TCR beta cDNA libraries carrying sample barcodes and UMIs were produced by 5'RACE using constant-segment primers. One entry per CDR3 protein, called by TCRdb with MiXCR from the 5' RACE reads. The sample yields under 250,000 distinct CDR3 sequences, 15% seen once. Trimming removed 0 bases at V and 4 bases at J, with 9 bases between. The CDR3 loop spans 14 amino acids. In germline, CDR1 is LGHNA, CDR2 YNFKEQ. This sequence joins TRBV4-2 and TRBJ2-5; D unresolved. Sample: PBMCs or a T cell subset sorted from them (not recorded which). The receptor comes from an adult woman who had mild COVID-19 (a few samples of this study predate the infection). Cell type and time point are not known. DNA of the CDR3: TGTGCCAGCAGCCAAGATCGGCTAGGAGAGACCCAGTACTTC. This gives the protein CASSQDRLGETQYF.